These 8 T cell receptor beta chains share one sample of origin, sequenced in a study of T cell repertoires in cytomegalovirus infection. TCRdb analysed the reads with MiXCR anew, one entry per CDR3 protein. The data contain approximately 1,000,000 distinct CDR3 sequences, around 29% of them singletons. The antigens for these receptors are not known. The material sequenced was cultured CD8+ T cells from PBMCs, taken from culture after CMV antigen stimulation. All receptors come from a human donor in good health (CMV status not recorded). Some clones in this sample may be carry-over from other donors' samples.

CDR3: CASSDRGRTYEQYV. For the CDR3, the DNA is TGTGCCAGCAGCGACAGGGGGCGAACCTACGAGCAGTACGTC. V is TRBV6-1 and J is TRBJ2-7; TRBD1 aligns across 10 bases. Per the germline V gene, CDR1 is MNHNS and CDR2 is SASEGT. The V segment lost 6 bases and the J segment 2 bases; nucleotides outside the gene matches: 4. The CDR3 loop spans 14 amino acids.

For this clonotype: With a much larger clone just one base away, this may be a read error. This chain joins TRBV7-6 and TRBJ2-1; 8 bases map to TRBD1. This CDR3 spans 16 amino acids. The V gene's germline CDR1 is SGHVS and CDR2 FNYEAQ. The ends lost 4 bases at V and 3 bases at J; junction bases unmatched: 8. This CDR3 is CASSSTGDRDYNEQFF. CDR3 coding DNA: TGTGCCAGCAGCTCGACAGGGGATCGGGACTACAATGAGCAGTTCTTC.

In DNA form, the CDR3 reads TGTGCCAGCAGCCCTCGCATAACAGGGCTATACAATGAGCAGTTCTTC. It codes for CASSPRITGLYNEQFF. This chain uses TRBV7-3 with TRBJ2-1; maybe TRBD1 (6 bases). The CDR3 runs 16 residues. The germline V gene has CDR1 SGHTA and CDR2 FQGTGA. Trimming left V 5 bases short and J 4 bases short, with 18 bases between. Full variable domain (outside the CDR3, taken from reference TRBV7-3 and TRBJ2-1): GAGVSQTPSNKVTEKGKYVELRCDPISGHTALYWYRQSLGQGPEFLIYFQGTGAADDSGLPNDRFFAVRPEGSVSTLKIQRTERGDSAVYLCASSPRITGLYNEQFFGPGTRLTVL.

V is TRBV29-1 and J is TRBJ2-1; TRBD2 matches 7 bases. The CDR3 has 15 amino acids. Germline trimming cut 6 bases from V and 4 bases from J; bases unmatched to any gene: 12. The germline gives CDR1 SQVTM, CDR2 ANQGSEA. In DNA form, the CDR3 reads TGCAGCGTGGGGGGGACGGGGAACTTTTACAATGAGCAGTTCTTC. Amino acids: CSVGGTGNFYNEQFF.

Only a few counts were recorded for this clonotype. This chain connects TRBV7-9 to TRBJ1-5; D is uncertain. The ends were cut back, 4 bases at V and 1 base at J, with 8 bases in the middle. The CDR3 length is 14 residues. The V gene's germline CDR1 is SEHNR and CDR2 FQNEAQ (reference sequence). The DNA for the CDR3 is TGTGCCAGCAGCTCCGCTGGGAGCAATCAGCCCCAGCATTTT. Translated, it gives CASSSAGSNQPQHF.

The V call is TRBV6-4, the J call TRBJ1-2, with D possibly matching TRBD1 (6 bases). CDR3 length: 15 residues. V was clipped by 3 bases and J by 4 bases, with 15 bases between them. From germline, CDR1 is MRHNA and CDR2 SNTAGT. Written as DNA, the CDR3 is TGTGCCAGCAGTGATGACCCCGGGACACTCTATGGCTACACCTTC. This sequence encodes CASSDDPGTLYGYTF.

This clonotype was detected only a few times. V usage is TRBV6-1 and J usage is TRBJ2-3, with 8 bases lining up with TRBD1. CDR1 MNHNS and CDR2 SASEGT come from the germline V gene. The trim removed 6 bases at V and 5 bases at J, leaving 7 bases unmatched. The CDR3 has 14 amino acids. The CDR3 nucleotides read TGTGCCAGCAGCCGGACAGGGTTTAAAGATACGCAGTATTTT. Translating gives CASSRTGFKDTQYF.

The chain carries TRBV2 and TRBJ2-7; tentative D call: TRBD2 (5 bases). The V end lost 8 bases, the J end lost 2 bases, and 13 bases lay between the germline ends. The CDR3 totals 13 residues. The germline V gene encodes CDR1 SNHLY and CDR2 FYNNEI. The CDR3 spells CASAILGAYEQYV. CDR3 nucleotides: TGTGCCAGCGCAATACTCGGGGCCTACGAGCAGTACGTC.